One sample yielded the 22 T cell receptor beta chains listed below, sequenced in a study of regulatory T cells in long-lasting Graves disease. Time point here: persistent/refractory GD, antithyroid drugs over 5 years with positive TRAb. From RNA extracted from PBMCs, the TCR library was made. Arm-PCR with iRepertoire HTBI primers amplified the CDR3 regions for these TCR beta libraries. TCRdb re-called the multiplex PCR reads through MiXCR, storing one row per CDR3 protein. The repertoire holds almost 350,000 distinct CDR3 sequences, with about 20% as singletons. The sample in question was peripheral blood mononuclear cells (PBMCs), obtained when the disease was refractory, from a patient treated with antithyroid drugs. The source of these receptors is a female donor with Graves disease.

This clonotype was recorded only once. The V call is TRBV7-8, the J call TRBJ2-3, with D unresolved. The V gene's germline CDR1 is SGHVS and CDR2 FQNEAQ. The CDR3 loop spans 14 amino acids. Trimming took off 3 bases at V and 1 base at J, with 8 bases between the two ends. The CDR3, as DNA: TGTGCCAGCAGCTTCCAGGTCGGCACAGATACGCAGTATTTT. Translating gives CASSFQVGTDTQYF.

A remark on this clonotype: A much larger clone lies a single base off, so this may be a read error. The V call is TRBV28, the J call TRBJ1-2, with 12 nucleotides matching TRBD1. V shed 6 bases, J shed 7 bases, and the junction held 9 bases outside the gene matches. Germline-derived CDR1 and CDR2 are MDHEN and SYDVKM. The CDR3 length is 15 residues. The CDR3 reads CASRPGQGARGGYTF. In DNA, the CDR3 is TGTGCCAGCAGGCCGGGACAGGGGGCGCGGGGTGGCTACACCTTC.

This chain joins TRBV20-1 and TRBJ2-7; D could derive from TRBD1 or TRBD2 (5 bases each). V was shortened by 5 bases and J by 1 base, with 15 bases between the two germline ends. Germline values: CDR1 DFQATT, CDR2 SNEGSKA (reference sequence). This CDR3 spans 14 amino acids. The CDR3 sequence: CSAEGTGASYEQYF. DNA of the CDR3: TGCAGTGCTGAAGGGACCGGGGCTTCCTACGAGCAGTACTTC.

Details on this clonotype: This may stem from a read error, because a much larger clone lies one nucleotide away. V and J are TRBV29-1 and TRBJ2-7; 7 bases agree with TRBD2. The J segment lost 5 bases and the V segment lost 3 bases, leaving 10 bases of the junction unmatched. The germline V gene encodes CDR1 SQVTM and CDR2 ANQGSEA. CDR3 length: 14 amino acids. Here the CDR3 DNA reads TGCAGCGTTGAGGGACTCGGGGGGTCCCACGAGCAGTACTTC. Amino acids: CSVEGLGGSHEQYF.

CDR3 loop: CASSHPGQAETQYF. The CDR3 region has the DNA TGCGCCAGCAGCCACCCCGGACAGGCGGAGACCCAGTACTTC. The J gene is TRBJ2-5, the V gene TRBV5-1; 7 bases map to TRBD1. V lost 4 bases and J lost 5; bases outside the gene matches: 8. The CDR3 is 14 amino acids. Germline V lookup: CDR1 SGHRS, CDR2 YFSETQ.

In this sample, this clonotype turned up a few times. The chain carries TRBV6-5 and TRBJ2-7; D not certain. The CDR3 contains 16 residues. V lost 4 bases and J lost 0, with 16 bases in between. Germline values: CDR1 MNHEY, CDR2 SVGAGI. As DNA, the CDR3 is TGTGCCAGCAGTTCTGGGTTTGGCGCCCCCTCCTACGAGCAGTACTTC. Its translation: CASSSGFGAPSYEQYF.

This clonotype was recorded a few times. The chain uses TRBV25-1 and TRBJ2-2; TRBD2 might be the D (6 bases). With 4 bases removed from V and 4 bases from J, the gap between germline ends came to 16 bases. The CDR3 contains 16 residues. CDR1 and CDR2 from the germline V gene are MGHDK and SYGVNS. The CDR3 DNA is TGTGCCAGCAGTGCTTCCCGGGACTCTCTCACCGGGGAGCTGTTTTTT. Translating gives CASSASRDSLTGELFF.

The chain couples TRBV28 to TRBJ2-2; 13 bases align to TRBD2. CDR1 and CDR2 from the germline V gene are MDHEN and SYDVKM. The CDR3 has 17 residues. Trimming cost V 4 bases and J 4 bases; bases outside gene matches: 6. Here the CDR3 DNA reads TGTGCCAGCAGTTCAGGACTAGCGGGAGCTCGCACCGGGGAGCTGTTTTTT. This codes for CASSSGLAGARTGELFF.

This clonotype was observed a few times. The gene calls are TRBV29-1 and TRBJ1-5; 9 nucleotides match TRBD1. CDR3 size: 15 residues. With V trimmed by 4 bases and J by 3 bases, 7 bases remained unmatched. CDR1 and CDR2 from the germline V gene are SQVTM and ANQGSEA. Here the CDR3 DNA reads TGCAGCGTTGCTTCCGGGACAGGGTACAATCAGCCCCAGCATTTT. Translation: CSVASGTGYNQPQHF. Based on the CDR3 plus reference TRBV29-1 and TRBJ1-5, the full variable domain is SAVISQKPSRDICQRGTSLTIQCQVDSQVTMMFWYRQQPGQSLTLIATANQGSEATYESGFVIDKFPISRPNLTFSTLTVSNMSPEDSSIYLCSVASGTGYNQPQHFGDGTRLSIL.

This clonotype was counted at least ten times. The genes are TRBV28 and TRBJ1-1, with 10 bases lining up with TRBD1. This CDR3 comprises 16 residues. Germline loops: CDR1 MDHEN, CDR2 SYDVKM. Unmatched junction bases numbered 7, after V lost 5 bases and J lost 1 base. The CDR3 region is CASSIPTGGANTEAFF. Here the CDR3 DNA reads TGTGCCAGCAGTATTCCGACAGGGGGCGCGAACACTGAAGCTTTCTTT.

This clonotype was detected only a few times. This chain connects TRBV6-1 to TRBJ2-3; 8 bases are a match to TRBD1. From germline, CDR1 is MNHNS and CDR2 SASEGT. The V segment lost 5 bases and the J segment 6 bases; nucleotides outside the gene matches: 1. There are 12 residues in the CDR3. CDR3 in amino acids: CASSRTGDTQYF. CDR3 DNA sequence: TGTGCCAGCAGTCGGACAGGGGATACGCAGTATTTT.

The gene calls are TRBV20-1 and TRBJ1-2; perhaps TRBD1 as D (5 bases). Germline CDR1 reads DFQATT; CDR2 reads SNEGSKA (reference sequence). With 6 bases removed from V and 2 bases from J, the gap between germline ends came to 10 bases. The CDR3 sequence is 12 residues long. The CDR3 DNA follows: TGCAGTGCGCAGGGACCGAACTATGGCTACACCTTC. Translation: CSAQGPNYGYTF.

With regard to this clonotype: Just one base apart from a much larger clone, this may be a read error. J is TRBJ1-2 and V is TRBV7-2; a possible D gene is TRBD1 (5 bases). CDR1 is SGHTA, CDR2 FQGNSA, per germline. Trimming took 3 bases from V and 9 from J, leaving 17 bases between them. CDR3 length: 14 residues. This CDR3 is CASSFSEGSGSYTF. Written as DNA, the CDR3 is TGTGCCAGCAGCTTCTCTGAGGGGTCGGGCAGCTACACCTTC.

This clonotype came up many times. The chain's CDR3 is CASSLPRWGTDTEAFF. The CDR3 nucleotides are TGTGCCAGCAGCTTGCCACGATGGGGGACGGACACTGAAGCTTTCTTT. The rearrangement uses TRBV7-8 and TRBJ1-1; D perhaps matches TRBD1 (5 bases). Germline loops: CDR1 SGHVS, CDR2 FQNEAQ. There are 16 residues in the CDR3. Between the trimmed V and J ends, which lost 3 bases and 3 bases, there was a span of 17 bases.

V and J are TRBV19 and TRBJ1-5, with 7 bases identical to TRBD1. The CDR3 has 15 amino acids. Germline assignment: CDR1 LNHDA and CDR2 SQIVND (reference sequence). With V trimmed by 3 bases and J by 5 bases, 7 bases remained unmatched. CDR3 sequence (DNA): TGTGCCAGTAGTATTGGGTACAGGGGTGATCAGCCCCAGCATTTT. The encoded protein is CASSIGYRGDQPQHF.

In its sample, this clonotype was seen many times. The V and J genes are TRBV18 and TRBJ1-1, with D perhaps TRBD1 (6 bases). Germline V gene data show CDR1 as KGHSH and CDR2 as LQKENI. Trimming cost V 2 bases and J 0 bases, with 10 bases left between them. The CDR3 totals 15 residues. The CDR3 DNA follows: TGTGCCAGCTCACCAGGACAGATCTTGAACACTGAAGCTTTCTTT. Translating it yields CASSPGQILNTEAFF.

As regards this clonotype: A much larger clonotype is one base distant, so this may be a read error. The rearrangement uses TRBV29-1 and TRBJ2-5; D uncertain. Germline lookup yields CDR1 SQVTM and CDR2 ANQGSEA. The CDR3 spans 12 residues. The V end was cut by 7 bases, the J end by 5 bases, with 14 bases between. The CDR3: CSADESGETQYF. The CDR3 DNA is TGCAGCGCTGATGAGAGTGGGGAGACCCAGTACTTC. Full variable domain (remainder filled in from reference TRBV29-1 and TRBJ2-5): SAVISQKPSRDICQRGTSLTIQCQVDSQVTMMFWYRQQPGQSLTLIATANQGSEATYESGFVIDKFPISRPNLTFSTLTVSNMSPEDSSIYLCSADESGETQYFGPGTRLLVL.

This clonotype was seen repeatedly, ten times or more. The chain joins TRBV2 to TRBJ2-7; 8 bases match TRBD1. This CDR3 is 15 amino acids long. V was clipped by 5 bases and J by 3 bases; unmatched bases: 9. In germline, CDR1 is SNHLY, CDR2 FYNNEI. CDR3 region: CASSLDREFIYEQYF. The DNA of the CDR3 is TGTGCCAGCAGTCTGGACAGGGAGTTCATCTACGAGCAGTACTTC.

This clonotype came up many times. V usage is TRBV12-3 or TRBV12-4 and J usage is TRBJ1-1, with TRBD1 as a possible D gene (5 bases). CDR3 length: 14 amino acids. V dropped 6 bases and J dropped 1 base, with 12 bases sitting between them. The CDR3 spells CASSSGPPNTEAFF. The CDR3 DNA sequence: TGTGCCAGCAGCTCGGGACCACCGAACACTGAAGCTTTCTTT.

This clonotype appeared many times. The chain is built from TRBV6-2 or TRBV6-3 and TRBJ2-7, with 8 positions matching TRBD2. This CDR3 has 16 residues. V lost 2 bases, J lost 0 bases, and 6 bases stayed unmatched. Germline V gene sequence: CDR1 MNHEY, CDR2 SVGEGT. CDR3 DNA sequence: TGTGCCAGCAGTTACACCGGGGGGGCCTTCTCCTACGAGCAGTACTTC. It encodes CASSYTGGAFSYEQYF.

The rearrangement joins TRBV9 to TRBJ1-1, with 7 bases lining up with TRBD1. The CDR3 has 15 amino acids. Germline values: CDR1 SGDLS, CDR2 YYNGEE. Losses at the gene ends were 4 bases for V and 0 bases for J; bases not matched to a gene: 6. As DNA, the CDR3 is TGTGCCAGCAGCCCGGGACAGACAATGAACACTGAAGCTTTCTTT. Amino acids: CASSPGQTMNTEAFF.

In regard to this clonotype: This may arise from a read error, as a much more abundant clone is one base away. This chain joins TRBV28 and TRBJ2-2; TRBD2 might be the D (5 bases). This CDR3 region has 15 residues. Germline-derived CDR1 and CDR2 are MDHEN and SYDVKM. As DNA, the CDR3 is TGTGCCAGCAGTTTATCCCTATGGCGGACCGGGGAGCTGTCTTTT. This gives the protein CASSLSLWRTGELSF.